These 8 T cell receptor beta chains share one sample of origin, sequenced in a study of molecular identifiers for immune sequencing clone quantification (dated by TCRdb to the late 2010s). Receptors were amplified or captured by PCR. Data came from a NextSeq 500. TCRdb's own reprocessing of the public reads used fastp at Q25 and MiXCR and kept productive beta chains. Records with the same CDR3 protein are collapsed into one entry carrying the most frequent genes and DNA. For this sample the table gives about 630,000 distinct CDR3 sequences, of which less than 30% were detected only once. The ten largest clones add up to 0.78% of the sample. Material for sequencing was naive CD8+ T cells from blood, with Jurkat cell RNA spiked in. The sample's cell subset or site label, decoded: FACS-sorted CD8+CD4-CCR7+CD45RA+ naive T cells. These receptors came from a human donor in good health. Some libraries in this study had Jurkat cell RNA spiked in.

The CDR3 nucleotides read TGTGCCAGCAGCTTGTCCCTAGCGGTCCAAGAGACCCAGTACTTC. Its translation is CASSLSLAVQETQYF. V is TRBV5-6 and J is TRBJ2-5; 7 bases match TRBD2. The CDR3 has 15 amino acids. Germline CDR1 SGHDT, CDR2 YYEEEE. With 1 base clipped from V and 1 base from J, the junction kept 4 bases outside the gene matches. The variable domain in full, with the rest retrieved from reference TRBV5-6 and TRBJ2-5, is DAGVTQSPTHLIKTRGQQVTLRCSPKSGHDTVSWYQQALGQGPQFIFQYYEEEERQRGNFPDRFSGHQFPNYSSELNVNALLLGDSALYLCASSLSLAVQETQYFGPGTRLLVL.

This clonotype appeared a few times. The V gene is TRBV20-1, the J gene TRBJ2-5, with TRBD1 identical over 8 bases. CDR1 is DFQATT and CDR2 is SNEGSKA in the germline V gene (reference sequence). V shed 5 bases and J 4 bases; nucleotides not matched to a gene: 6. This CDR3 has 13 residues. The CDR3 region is CSADRGVVETQYF. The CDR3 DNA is TGCAGTGCTGACAGGGGAGTAGTAGAGACCCAGTACTTC.

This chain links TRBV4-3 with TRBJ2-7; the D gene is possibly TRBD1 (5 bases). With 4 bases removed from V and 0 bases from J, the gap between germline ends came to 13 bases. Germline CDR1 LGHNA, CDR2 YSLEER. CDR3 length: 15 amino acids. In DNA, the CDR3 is TGCGCCAGCAGCCCCTCAGCCCAGGGCTCCTACGAGCAGTACTTC. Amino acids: CASSPSAQGSYEQYF.

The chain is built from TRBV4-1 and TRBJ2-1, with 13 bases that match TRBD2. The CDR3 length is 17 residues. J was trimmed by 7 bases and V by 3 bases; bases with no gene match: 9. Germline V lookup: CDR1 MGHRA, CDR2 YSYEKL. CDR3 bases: TGCGCCAGCAGCCAGCATATCGGACTAGCGGGAGAGAATGAGCAGTTCTTC. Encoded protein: CASSQHIGLAGENEQFF.

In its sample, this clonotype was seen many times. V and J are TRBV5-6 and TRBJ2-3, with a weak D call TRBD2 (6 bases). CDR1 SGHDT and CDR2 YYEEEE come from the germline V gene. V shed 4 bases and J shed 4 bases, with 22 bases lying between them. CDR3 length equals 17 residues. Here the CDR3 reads CASSLEGGFPNPDTQYF. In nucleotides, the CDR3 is TGTGCCAGCAGCCTTGAAGGAGGGTTCCCTAACCCAGATACGCAGTATTTT.

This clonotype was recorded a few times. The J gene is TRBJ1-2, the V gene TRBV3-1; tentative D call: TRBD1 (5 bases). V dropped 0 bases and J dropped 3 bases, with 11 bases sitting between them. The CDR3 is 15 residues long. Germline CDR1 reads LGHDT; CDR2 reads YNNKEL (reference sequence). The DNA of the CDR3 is TGTGCCAGCAGCCAAGAGGGCGAGACAGACTATGGCTACACCTTC. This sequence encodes CASSQEGETDYGYTF.

The CDR3: CASSDYSASNQPQHF. DNA of the CDR3: TGTGCCAGCAGTGACTACTCAGCGAGCAATCAGCCCCAGCATTTT. The V and J genes are TRBV6-4 and TRBJ1-5; no definite D call. The V and J ends lost 1 base and 1 base respectively, with 8 bases between them. The CDR3 is made up of 15 amino acids. CDR1 is MRHNA and CDR2 is SNTAGT in the germline V gene.

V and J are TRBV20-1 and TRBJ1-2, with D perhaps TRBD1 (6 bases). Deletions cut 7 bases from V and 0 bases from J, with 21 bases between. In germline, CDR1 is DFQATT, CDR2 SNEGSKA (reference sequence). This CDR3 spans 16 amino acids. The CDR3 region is CSVNRDTDNSNYGYTF. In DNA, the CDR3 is TGCAGTGTTAACCGGGACACCGATAATTCTAACTATGGCTACACCTTC.